This T cell receptor (beta chain) originates from a study of high-grade serous ovarian cancer treatment subgroups. Tumor samples were taken before definitive surgery or chemotherapy. The CDR3 is 14 residues long. Germline-derived CDR1 and CDR2 are SSHAT and FNYEAQ (reference sequence). The assay was immunoSEQ multiplex PCR, and TCRdb's table has in-frame clones only and misses some. The table lists some 28,000 clones, around 80% of them singletons, with 2% to 2.5% in the top ten. This clone was observed a handful of times. Its antigen is unidentified. One end of the junction fails to match germline, which may point to a read error. Study results and caveats: The analyses considered CDR3 and ignored CDR1 and CDR2. Spatial context was lost because tumors were sequenced in bulk. Same-patient tumor repertoires overlapped at about 0.1 to 0.79; different patients barely overlapped. TCR relatedness rose with neoantigen level and trended with mutation load.

The sequenced material came from tumor tissue. This clonotype was sampled from a human donor with high-grade serous ovarian cancer. The rearrangement links TRBV7-7 to TRBJ2-2, with a tentative D call TRBD1 (5 bases). The CDR3 sequence is CASSLIQGSGELFF. The CDR3, as DNA: TGTGCTAGCAGCTTAATCCAGGGTTCCGGGGAGCTGTTTTTT.